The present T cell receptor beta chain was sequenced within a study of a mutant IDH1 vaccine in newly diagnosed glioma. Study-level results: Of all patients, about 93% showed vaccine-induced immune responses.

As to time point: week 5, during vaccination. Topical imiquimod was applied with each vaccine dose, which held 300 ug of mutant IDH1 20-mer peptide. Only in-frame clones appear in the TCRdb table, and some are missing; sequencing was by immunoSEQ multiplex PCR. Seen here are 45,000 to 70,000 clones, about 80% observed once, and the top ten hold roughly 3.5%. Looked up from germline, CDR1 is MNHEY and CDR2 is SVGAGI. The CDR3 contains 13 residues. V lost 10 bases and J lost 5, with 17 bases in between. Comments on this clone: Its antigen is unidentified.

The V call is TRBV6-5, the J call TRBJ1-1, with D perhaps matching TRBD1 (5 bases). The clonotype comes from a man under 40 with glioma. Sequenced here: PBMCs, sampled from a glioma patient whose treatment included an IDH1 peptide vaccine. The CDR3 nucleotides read TGTGCCATCCGGGACTACTCAGGGACTGAAGCTTTCTTT. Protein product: CAIRDYSGTEAFF.